This note documents a single T cell receptor (beta chain) sequence. Its antigen is as yet unknown. Treatment in this sample: 15 to 20 received Ad26.COV2.S at low or high dose, single or two shots; about five received placebo; per-sample allocation not given. Following the first vaccine or placebo injection, samples were taken on day 63. This specimen belongs to a study of Ad26.COV2.S vaccination and SARS-CoV-2 variants. Study overall: Among those in the COV1001 Ad26.COV2.S trial arm was the donor. Dosing was one shot or two shots 56 days apart. Findings and caveats of the study: Vaccine recipients surpassed placebo recipients in spike-specific TCR breadth. Spike-specific responses of CD8+ and CD4+ T cells were reported to display substantial breadth after vaccination.

Measured with immunoSEQ multiplex PCR; TCRdb has only the in-frame clones, and not every one. The sample yields around 300,000 clones, 65% to 90% seen once. The source was peripheral blood, collected in a trial of Ad26.COV2.S vaccine versus placebo. The sequence derives from a person aged 18-65 years who received the Ad26.COV2.S COVID-19 vaccine or a placebo.

The CDR3 protein is CAITDSGGSYEQYF. In DNA, the CDR3 is TGTGCCATCACCGATAGCGGGGGGAGCTACGAGCAGTACTTC. The chain links TRBV10-3 to TRBJ2-7; 10 nucleotides align to TRBD2. The germline gives CDR1 ENHRY, CDR2 SYGVKD. CDR3 length: 14 amino acids. V gave up 7 bases and J gave up 3 bases; unmatched junction bases: 6.